This T cell receptor (beta chain) comes out of a study of T cell changes during pregnancy in multiple sclerosis. Sequencing was performed with immunoSEQ multiplex PCR; in TCRdb, only in-frame clones are kept and a portion is missing. Altogether nearly 40,000 clones are present, 92% being singletons, with the ten largest covering roughly 0.72%. The J segment lost 5 bases and the V segment lost 4 bases, leaving 11 bases of the junction unmatched. From germline, CDR1 is SGHRS and CDR2 YFSETQ. This CDR3 is built from 15 residues. This clone occurred once. The chain links TRBV5-1 to TRBJ2-5, with 7 bases lining up with TRBD2. The source is a female donor with multiple sclerosis, enrolled in a pregnancy study. The material sequenced was CD4+ T cells from peripheral blood mononuclear cells, taken before pregnancy. CDR3 nucleotide sequence: TGCGCCAGCAGCCCAATGGGGGGGTTAAGCGAGACCCAGTACTTC. Its translation is CASSPMGGLSETQYF.